One sample yielded the 25 T cell receptor beta chains listed below, sequenced in a study of blood T cells in healthy people across ages. The authors ran a second PCR of about 7 to 11 cycles using a sample-barcoded 5' primer and a J-beta primer mix. TCRdb re-analysed the 5' RACE reads in MiXCR, keeping a single row per CDR3 protein. Among roughly 1,500,000 distinct CDR3 sequences listed, about 32% were seen once. Material: blood. Source of these receptors: a woman in her 30s in good health.

J is TRBJ1-1 and V is TRBV29-1; 7 bases match TRBD1. Trimming removed 6 bases from V and 5 bases from J; junction bases left unmatched: 9. Per germline, CDR1 SQVTM and CDR2 ANQGSEA. This CDR3 contains 13 residues. The CDR3 reads CSVPRGTETEAFF. In DNA, the CDR3 is TGCAGCGTCCCCAGGGGGACGGAAACTGAAGCTTTCTTT.

This clonotype was observed a few times. An end of the junction differs from the germline gene, which may be a read error. The J gene is TRBJ1-5, the V gene TRBV27, with D tentatively TRBD1 (6 bases). CDR1 is MNHEY, CDR2 SMNVEV, per germline (reference sequence). This CDR3 has 17 amino acids. CDR3 coding DNA: TGTGCCAGCAGTGTACAGGGTCGGGGCGACGGCAAACAGCCCCAGCATTTT. Protein: CASSVQGRGDGKQPQHF.

This chain joins TRBV20-1 and TRBJ2-3; the D call may be TRBD1 or TRBD2 (6 bases each). V lost 0 bases, J lost 4 bases, and 11 bases lay in between. CDR3 length equals 14 residues. Germline-derived CDR1 and CDR2 are DFQATT and SNEGSKA (reference sequence). In DNA, the CDR3 is TGCAGTGCTAGAGATTTGGGGGGCGCAGATACGCAGTATTTT. Translation: CSARDLGGADTQYF.

This clonotype was counted a few times. This chain joins TRBV9 and TRBJ2-3; 8 bases match TRBD2. The junction had 8 bases not matched to a gene; V was cut back by 4 bases and J by 4 bases. The CDR3 sequence is 15 residues long. The germline V gene encodes CDR1 SGDLS and CDR2 YYNGEE. The CDR3 DNA sequence: TGTGCCAGCAGCCTTAGCGGGAAGGGGTCAGATACGCAGTATTTT. It encodes CASSLSGKGSDTQYF.

Notes on this clonotype: The junction does not match germline at one end; this may be a read error. The chain combines TRBV7-6 with TRBJ2-7; 11 bases fit TRBD2. Germline V gene data show CDR1 as SGHVS and CDR2 as FNYEAQ. The CDR3 has 15 amino acids. The CDR3 nucleotides read TGTGCCAGCAGCCCGACTAGCGGGAACTCCCACGAGCAGTACTTC. Protein product: CASSPTSGNSHEQYF.

This clonotype was found a few times. One end of the junction fails to match germline, which may point to a read error. CDR3 loop: CAGSLGLGTTYEQYF. Here the CDR3 DNA reads TGTGCCGGCAGCTTAGGGTTAGGGACAACGTACGAGCAGTACTTC. The chain uses TRBV7-2 and TRBJ2-7; D perhaps matches TRBD1 (6 bases). Germline loops: CDR1 SGHTA, CDR2 FQGNSA. The CDR3 has 15 amino acids.

DNA for the CDR3: TGTGCCAGCAGTGAGGTATCAGGGTACAGCGAGCAGTACTTC. Protein product: CASSEVSGYSEQYF. The genes are TRBV25-1 and TRBJ2-5, with D possibly TRBD1 on 5 matching bases. The DNA end favors TRBJ2-7, so the J call may be wrong. The CDR3 length is 14 residues. Germline assignment: CDR1 MGHDK and CDR2 SYGVNS.

At least ten counts were recorded for this clonotype. The CDR3 protein is CASTPGQGTYEQYF. DNA of the CDR3: TGTGCCAGCACCCCGGGACAGGGAACCTACGAGCAGTACTTC. The V gene is TRBV10-3, the J gene TRBJ2-7, with TRBD1 identical over 9 bases. CDR1 ENHRY and CDR2 SYGVKD come from the germline V gene. This CDR3 is 14 amino acids long. V shed 10 bases and J 2 bases; nucleotides not matched to a gene: 9.

Remarks on this clonotype: This could be a read error, since a much larger clone is one nucleotide away. The chain links TRBV29-1 to TRBJ2-5; D ambiguous. The V gene lost 7 bases and the J gene lost 5 bases, with 11 bases spanning the gap. The CDR3 has 11 residues. Germline V gene sequence: CDR1 SQVTM, CDR2 ANQGSEA. The CDR3 DNA follows: TGCAGCGGGAGCGAGAGGGAGACCCAGTACTTC. Translating it yields CSGSERETQYF. Complete variable domain (other parts from reference TRBV29-1 and TRBJ2-5): SAVISQKPSRDICQRGTSLTIQCQVDSQVTMMFWYRQQPGQSLTLIATANQGSEATYESGFVIDKFPISRPNLTFSTLTVSNMSPEDSSIYLCSGSERETQYFGPGTRLLVL.

The rearrangement joins TRBV6-2 or TRBV6-3 to TRBJ2-5; 8 bases map to TRBD1. The CDR3 length is 15 residues. CDR1 MNHEY and CDR2 SVGEGT come from the germline V gene. Trimming cost V 7 bases and J 0 bases; bases outside gene matches: 7. Written as DNA, the CDR3 is TGTGCCAGCACCCGGACAGGGATAAACCAAGAGACCCAGTACTTC. Translation: CASTRTGINQETQYF.

In its sample, this clonotype was seen many times. V gene TRBV20-1 combines with J gene TRBJ2-7; 8 nucleotides align to TRBD1. Germline CDR1 reads DFQATT; CDR2 reads SNEGSKA (reference sequence). The CDR3 runs to 12 residues. The trim removed 6 bases at V and 6 bases at J, leaving 7 bases unmatched. CDR3 nucleotides: TGCAGTGCCCTACAGGGGGTGGCCGAGCAGTACTTC. This translates into CSALQGVAEQYF.

This clonotype showed up many times. The V gene is TRBV10-3, the J gene TRBJ2-5; D may be TRBD1 (5 bases). Trimming cost V 4 bases and J 5 bases, with 14 bases left between them. This CDR3 contains 14 residues. Looked up from germline, CDR1 is ENHRY and CDR2 is SYGVKD. CDR3: CAISAVPKGETQYF. CDR3 coding DNA: TGTGCCATCAGTGCCGTACCCAAGGGGGAGACCCAGTACTTC.

V gene TRBV7-9 combines with J gene TRBJ2-3; 10 positions agree with TRBD2. The CDR3 contains 15 residues. J gave up 2 bases and V 5 bases, and 4 bases lay outside the gene matches. Germline assignment: CDR1 SEHNR and CDR2 FQNEAQ (reference sequence). In nucleotides, the CDR3 is TGTGCCAGCAGCCCTAGCGGGGGCCTCACAGATACGCAGTATTTT. Translation: CASSPSGGLTDTQYF.

The chain is built from TRBV5-1 and TRBJ2-1; no reliable D call. CDR3 length: 14 residues. V gave up 0 bases and J gave up 4 bases, with 8 bases separating them. Germline values: CDR1 SGHRS, CDR2 YFSETQ. The CDR3 region is CASSLALRYNEQFF. The CDR3 DNA is TGCGCCAGCAGCTTGGCCCTAAGATACAATGAGCAGTTCTTC.

This clonotype was seen a single time. This chain connects TRBV20-1 to TRBJ1-3; 7 positions match TRBD1. J gave up 8 bases and V 3 bases, and 10 bases lay outside the gene matches. From germline, CDR1 is DFQATT and CDR2 SNEGSKA (reference sequence). The CDR3 runs 14 residues. CDR3 bases: TGCAGTGCTAGTAGACAGGGAGTCGGAGACACCATATATTTT. The encoded protein is CSASRQGVGDTIYF.

The chain carries TRBV20-1 and TRBJ2-1, with TRBD2 matching over 12 bases. J gave up 5 bases and V 6 bases, and 5 bases lay outside the gene matches. The CDR3 has 14 amino acids. CDR1 is DFQATT and CDR2 is SNEGSKA in the germline V gene (reference sequence). The DNA for the CDR3 is TGCAGTGCCACGGGACTAGCGGGTGACAATGAGCAGTTCTTC. Its protein product is CSATGLAGDNEQFF.

The chain joins TRBV6-6 to TRBJ2-7, with 8 bases that match TRBD2. The J call may be wrong; the DNA end is better matched by TRBJ2-5. The CDR3 sequence is 15 residues long. Germline V gene data show CDR1 as MNHNY and CDR2 as SVGAGI (reference sequence). This CDR3 is CASSLVAGSRETQYF. The CDR3 DNA is TGTGCCAGCAGTTTAGTAGCGGGATCTCGGGAGACCCAGTACTTC.

Turning to this clonotype: A far larger clone is off by one base, so a read error is likely. The J gene is TRBJ2-1, the V gene TRBV4-2, with 8 bases identical to TRBD1. CDR3 length: 15 amino acids. Per germline, CDR1 LGHNA and CDR2 YNFKEQ. CDR3 sequence (DNA): TGTGCCAACAGCCAAGACAGGGGCTCCTACAATGAGCAGTTCTTC. Translation: CANSQDRGSYNEQFF.

V is TRBV7-6 and J is TRBJ2-5, with a tentative D call TRBD2 (5 bases). Germline V CDR1 and CDR2: SGHVS, FNYEAQ. V shed 5 bases and J shed 3 bases, with 10 bases lying between them. This CDR3 has 13 amino acids. The DNA of the CDR3 is TGTGCCAGCAGCGGGAGAAATAAAGAGACCCAGTACTTC. Its translation: CASSGRNKETQYF.

The chain joins TRBV20-1 to TRBJ2-1, with D possibly TRBD2 on 5 matching bases. Looked up from germline, CDR1 is DFQATT and CDR2 is SNEGSKA (reference sequence). Trimming cost V 5 bases and J 5 bases, with 13 bases left between them. The CDR3 spans 13 residues. The CDR3 DNA reads as TGCAGTGCTGGTGGACTTAATCACAATGAGCAGTTCTTC. It encodes CSAGGLNHNEQFF.

This chain links TRBV18 with TRBJ2-5; 7 bases match TRBD1. The germline V gene has CDR1 KGHSH and CDR2 LQKENI. The CDR3 totals 15 residues. Trimming removed 1 base from V and 5 bases from J; junction bases left unmatched: 7. The CDR3 loop is CASSPRKGAVETQYF. In DNA form, the CDR3 reads TGTGCCAGCTCACCACGCAAGGGGGCAGTGGAGACCCAGTACTTC.

This clonotype came up a few times. The J gene is TRBJ2-7, the V gene TRBV6-2 or TRBV6-3, with 10 nucleotides matching TRBD1. This CDR3 contains 16 residues. Unmatched junction bases numbered 6, after V lost 0 bases and J lost 4 bases. Germline CDR1 MNHEY, CDR2 SVGEGT. CDR3: CASSYSRSGQGYEQYF. CDR3 in DNA: TGTGCCAGCAGTTACTCGAGGTCGGGACAGGGGTACGAGCAGTACTTC.

The chain uses TRBV20-1 and TRBJ2-1; D may match TRBD1 or TRBD2 (6 bases each). The tail of the sequence fits TRBJ2-7 better, so the J call may be wrong. This CDR3 has 13 residues. Germline CDR1 DFQATT, CDR2 SNEGSKA (reference sequence). CDR3 sequence: CSARAGRDNEQYF. The CDR3 DNA sequence: TGCAGTGCTAGAGCGGGGCGGGACAATGAGCAGTACTTC.

The CDR3 protein is CASSPGHSMNTEAFF. DNA of the CDR3: TGCGCCAGCAGCCCGGGGCACAGTATGAACACTGAAGCTTTCTTT. The genes are TRBV5-1 and TRBJ1-1, with D possibly being TRBD1 (5 bases). V lost 4 bases, J lost 0 bases, and 13 bases lay in between. From germline, CDR1 is SGHRS and CDR2 YFSETQ. There are 15 residues in the CDR3.

J is TRBJ1-5 and V is TRBV6-6; TRBD1 agrees at 7 bases. This CDR3 has 15 residues. Trimming cost V 6 bases and J 1 base; bases outside gene matches: 6. Germline V gene lookup returns CDR1 MNHNY and CDR2 SVGAGI (reference sequence). The CDR3 region has the DNA TGTGCCAGCAGAGAGGGGGCAATAAGCAATCAGCCCCAGCATTTT. This translates into CASREGAISNQPQHF.